This T cell receptor (beta chain) originates from a study of T cells in tumors after PD-1 blockade. At the level of the study: Either cemiplimab 350 mg every 2 weeks or pembrolizumab 200 mg every 3 weeks was given. During anti-PD-1 treatment, some patients continued daily vismodegib 150 mg. Findings and caveats of the study: Blood contained about 42% of the tumor's TCR clonotypes.

Profiling relied on immunoSEQ multiplex PCR, and the TCRdb table lists in-frame clones only, not all of them. This table holds several thousand clones, about 60% found once. Germline lookup yields CDR1 LNHDA and CDR2 SQIVND (reference sequence). The V gene lost 5 bases and the J gene lost 0 bases, with 8 bases spanning the gap. This CDR3 comprises 15 residues. This clone was detected only a few times. Its antigen remains unknown. The source material was tumor tissue, sampled after anti-PD-1 treatment. This TCR was sampled from a human donor with basal cell carcinoma. The chain recombines TRBV19 with TRBJ2-6; no definite D call. CDR3 sequence: CASSLYLSGANVLTF. The CDR3 DNA reads TGTGCCAGTAGTCTTTACCTCTCTGGGGCCAACGTCCTGACTTTC. The variable domain in full, with the rest retrieved from reference TRBV19 and TRBJ2-6, is DGGITQSPKYLFRKEGQNVTLSCEQNLNHDAMYWYRQDPGQGLRLIYYSQIVNDFQKGDIAEGYSVSREKKESFPLTVTSAQKNPTAFYLCASSLYLSGANVLTFGAGSRLTVL.